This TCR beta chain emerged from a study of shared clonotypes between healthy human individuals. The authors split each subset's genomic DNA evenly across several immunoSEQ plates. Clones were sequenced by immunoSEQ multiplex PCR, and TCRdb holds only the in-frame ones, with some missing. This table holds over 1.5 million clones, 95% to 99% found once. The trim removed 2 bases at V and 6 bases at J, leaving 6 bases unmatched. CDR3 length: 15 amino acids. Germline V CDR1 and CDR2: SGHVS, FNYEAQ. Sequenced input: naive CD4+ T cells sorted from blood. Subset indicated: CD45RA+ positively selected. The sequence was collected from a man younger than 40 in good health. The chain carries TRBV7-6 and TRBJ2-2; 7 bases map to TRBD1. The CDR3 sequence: CASSLMTGLPGELFF. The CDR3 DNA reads TGTGCCAGCAGCTTAATGACAGGGTTGCCCGGGGAGCTGTTTTTT.